This entry lists 27 T cell receptor beta chains sequenced from one sample in a study of technical replicates of blood from several donors. The repertoire was sequenced with immunoSEQ multiplex PCR; TCRdb's copy has only in-frame clones and lacks some. The repertoire has 65,000 to 90,000 clones, approximately 93% of them found once; the top ten carry approximately 0.22%. The sample was T cells isolated from PBMCs. These receptors originate from a human donor in good health.

The chain recombines TRBV28 with TRBJ1-2; D gene ambiguous. CDR3 length equals 13 residues. CDR1 is MDHEN, CDR2 SYDVKM, per germline. V lost 7 bases and J 1 base, leaving 10 bases between the germline ends. The CDR3 loop reads CASNRRSNYGYTF. The CDR3 DNA reads TGTGCCAGCAATCGAAGGAGTAACTATGGCTACACCTTC.

V usage is TRBV5-5 and J usage is TRBJ1-1, with D maybe TRBD1 (5 bases). The CDR3 contains 12 residues. Trimming removed 1 base at V and 4 bases at J, with 5 bases between. From germline, CDR1 is SGHKS and CDR2 YYEKEE (reference sequence). This CDR3 is CASSLRGTEAFF. The CDR3 bases are TGTGCCAGCAGCTTGAGGGGCACTGAAGCTTTCTTT.

The DNA for the CDR3 is TGCGCCAGCCGGGGTTCAACTAATGAAAAACTGTTTTTT. Protein product: CASRGSTNEKLFF. The rearrangement uses TRBV5-1 and TRBJ1-4; D ambiguous. Germline V CDR1 and CDR2: SGHRS, YFSETQ. This CDR3 spans 13 amino acids. V lost 7 bases to trimming and J lost 0 bases, with 7 bases between them.

The CDR3 region is CASSGLVRLQFF. DNA of the CDR3: TGTGCCAGCAGCGGACTGGTACGTTTGCAGTTCTTC. The gene calls are TRBV28 and TRBJ2-1, with a weak D call TRBD2 (5 bases). Germline-derived CDR1 and CDR2 are MDHEN and SYDVKM. The V gene lost 6 bases and the J gene lost 12 bases, with 15 bases spanning the gap. This CDR3 contains 12 residues.

This chain uses TRBV18 with TRBJ2-7, with TRBD1 matching 10 bases. With V trimmed by 1 base and J by 4 bases, 4 bases remained unmatched. Germline V lookup: CDR1 KGHSH, CDR2 LQKENI. The length of the CDR3 is 15 residues. CDR3 coding DNA: TGTGCCAGCTCACCACGCCGGGACAGGGGTTACGAGCAGTACTTC. Protein product: CASSPRRDRGYEQYF.

V gene TRBV5-4 combines with J gene TRBJ2-2; 9 positions match TRBD1. This CDR3 contains 15 residues. With 3 bases clipped from V and 5 bases from J, the junction kept 5 bases outside the gene matches. CDR1 and CDR2 (germline): SGHNT, YYREEE (reference sequence). The CDR3 DNA sequence: TGTGCCAGCAGCTACACAGGGGGCTCAACCGGGGAGCTGTTTTTT. Its translation: CASSYTGGSTGELFF.

The chain combines TRBV29-1 with TRBJ2-7; 7 bases agree with TRBD2. This CDR3 has 14 amino acids. The V gene end was trimmed by 1 base and the J gene end by 6 bases; junction bases not matched to a gene: 9. The V gene's germline CDR1 is SQVTM and CDR2 ANQGSEA. CDR3 region: CSVEGGGRGGEQYF. The CDR3 nucleotides are TGCAGCGTTGAAGGAGGAGGGAGGGGCGGCGAGCAGTACTTC.

V is TRBV2 and J is TRBJ1-5; D gene ambiguous. The CDR3 has 13 amino acids. Deletions cut 8 bases from V and 3 bases from J, with 11 bases between. Germline V lookup: CDR1 SNHLY, CDR2 FYNNEI. As DNA, the CDR3 is TGTGCCAGCGCCTGGACTCTCAATCAGCCCCAGCATTTT. Its protein product is CASAWTLNQPQHF. The variable domain in full, with the rest retrieved from reference TRBV2 and TRBJ1-5, is EPEVTQTPSHQVTQMGQEVILRCVPISNHLYFYWYRQILGQKVEFLVSFYNNEISEKSEIFDDQFSVERPDGSNFTLKIRSTKLEDSAMYFCASAWTLNQPQHFGDGTRLSIL.

The count of this clone is one. V is TRBV5-1 and J is TRBJ1-2; 9 nucleotides align to TRBD1. The CDR3 extends over 15 amino acids. Germline V gives CDR1 SGHRS, CDR2 YFSETQ. The junction had 2 bases not matched to a gene; V was cut back by 0 bases and J by 2 bases. CDR3 coding DNA: TGCGCCAGCAGCTTGGGAGGGACAGGGAACTATGGCTACACCTTC. It encodes CASSLGGTGNYGYTF.

The rearrangement joins TRBV4-1 to TRBJ2-3, with 9 nucleotides matching TRBD1. The trim removed 1 base at V and 2 bases at J, leaving 7 bases unmatched. The V gene's germline CDR1 is MGHRA and CDR2 YSYEKL. This CDR3 comprises 17 residues. CDR3 region: CASSQGLRTGVTDTQYF. As DNA, the CDR3 is TGCGCCAGCAGCCAAGGTTTGCGGACAGGGGTCACAGATACGCAGTATTTT.

J is TRBJ2-6 and V is TRBV5-1; tentatively, D is TRBD2 (5 bases). This CDR3 contains 15 residues. Germline CDR1 SGHRS, CDR2 YFSETQ. Trimming cost V 1 base and J 4 bases, with 9 bases left between them. Written as DNA, the CDR3 is TGCGCCAGCAGCTTGACGCTAGCAGGGGCCAACGTCCTGACTTTC. Residues: CASSLTLAGANVLTF.

The chain couples TRBV30 to TRBJ1-2, with a possible D match to TRBD1 (5 bases). Germline CDR1 reads GTSNPN; CDR2 reads SVGIG (reference sequence). The CDR3 spans 15 residues. V gave up 4 bases and J gave up 8 bases, with 23 bases separating them. CDR3: CAWTGSTVLGGGYTF. CDR3 bases: TGTGCCTGGACGGGTTCTACGGTCCTGGGGGGGGGCTACACCTTC.

The V gene is TRBV11-2, the J gene TRBJ2-1, with 11 nucleotides matching TRBD2. The CDR3 totals 16 residues. J gave up 4 bases and V 6 bases, and 8 bases lay outside the gene matches. CDR1 and CDR2 (germline): SGHAT, FQNNGV. For the CDR3, the DNA is TGTGCCAGCAGTTTAACCGGGACTAGCGGTTACAATGAGCAGTTCTTC. It is translated as CASSLTGTSGYNEQFF. Full variable domain (missing parts from reference TRBV11-2 and TRBJ2-1): EAGVAQSPRYKIIEKRQSVAFWCNPISGHATLYWYQQILGQGPKLLIQFQNNGVVDDSQLPKDRFSAERLKGVDSTLKIQPAKLEDSAVYLCASSLTGTSGYNEQFFGPGTRLTVL.

The CDR3: CATSRTDSRSSYNSPLHF. The CDR3 region has the DNA TGTGCCACCAGCCGAACGGACTCTAGGAGCTCCTATAATTCACCCCTCCACTTT. The V gene is TRBV15, the J gene TRBJ1-6; no reliable D call. The germline gives CDR1 LNHNV, CDR2 YYDKDF (reference sequence). CDR3 length equals 18 residues. V lost 5 bases and J lost 0, with 17 bases in between.

The J gene is TRBJ2-7, the V gene TRBV7-8; 8 nucleotides agree with TRBD2. The V gene end was trimmed by 5 bases and the J gene end by 3 bases; junction bases not matched to a gene: 9. Germline V gene sequence: CDR1 SGHVS, CDR2 FQNEAQ. The CDR3 consists of 15 residues. Here the CDR3 reads CASSDTLAGYYEQYF. The CDR3 nucleotides read TGTGCCAGCAGCGATACTTTAGCGGGATACTACGAGCAGTACTTC.

The chain links TRBV4-1 to TRBJ2-3, with 15 positions matching TRBD2. From germline, CDR1 is MGHRA and CDR2 YSYEKL. Trimming removed 0 bases from V and 4 bases from J; junction bases left unmatched: 14. The CDR3 is made up of 21 amino acids. For the CDR3, the DNA is TGCGCCAGCAGCCAAGATAAGGGACTAGCGGGGGGCAAGGTCGGGGCAGATACGCAGTATTTT. This sequence encodes CASSQDKGLAGGKVGADTQYF.

CDR3 bases: TGCGCCAGCAGCTCGGGACAGATCTTTGGCTACACCTTC. This gives the protein CASSSGQIFGYTF. The V call is TRBV5-1, the J call TRBJ1-2, with 7 positions matching TRBD1. This CDR3 is built from 13 residues. V trimming: 3 bases; J trimming: 7 bases; junction bases outside the gene matches: 6. Germline V lookup: CDR1 SGHRS, CDR2 YFSETQ.

The chain combines TRBV5-1 with TRBJ2-3; no firm D call. Trimming pared 4 bases from V and 1 base from J, leaving 10 bases between. The CDR3 is 14 amino acids. Per germline, CDR1 SGHRS and CDR2 YFSETQ. The CDR3 DNA is TGCGCCAGCAGCCGAGCCCCGGGCACAGATACGCAGTATTTT. Translation gives CASSRAPGTDTQYF. Using reference TRBV5-1 and TRBJ2-3 for the parts outside the CDR3, the full variable domain is KAGVTQTPRYLIKTRGQQVTLSCSPISGHRSVSWYQQTPGQGLQFLFEYFSETQRNKGNFPGRFSGRQFSNSRSEMNVSTLELGDSALYLCASSRAPGTDTQYFGPGTRLTVL.

The chain links TRBV12-5 to TRBJ1-3, with D perhaps TRBD1 (6 bases). The germline gives CDR1 LGHNT, CDR2 FRNRAP. V was shortened by 6 bases and J by 4 bases, with 34 bases between the two germline ends. This CDR3 comprises 21 residues. The CDR3 protein is CASGPTIKTGLNRSIGNTIYF. The DNA for the CDR3 is TGTGCTAGTGGCCCCACCATCAAAACAGGGTTGAATCGCAGTATCGGAAACACCATATATTTT.

The V gene is TRBV9, the J gene TRBJ2-3; the match to TRBD2 covers 14 bases. The germline CDR1 and CDR2 sequences are SGDLS and YYNGEE. V lost 4 bases, J lost 4 bases, and 8 bases stayed unmatched. This CDR3 has 17 amino acids. CDR3 amino acids: CASSLEPGLAGADTQYF. The DNA of the CDR3 is TGTGCCAGCAGCCTCGAGCCGGGACTAGCGGGAGCAGATACGCAGTATTTT.

Of note for this clone: The junction departs from germline at one end; a sequencing error may be responsible. The chain recombines TRBV9 with TRBJ1-4, with D maybe TRBD1 (5 bases). Germline V gene sequence: CDR1 SGDLS, CDR2 YYNGEE. The CDR3 consists of 15 residues. CDR3 sequence: CASSGGDSTIEKLFF. The CDR3 bases are TGTGCCAGCAGCGGGGGGGATTCGACTATTGAAAAACTGTTTTTT.

The gene calls are TRBV7-8 and TRBJ2-1; perhaps TRBD2 as D (6 bases). This CDR3 has 15 amino acids. V lost 5 bases and J lost 4, with 15 bases in between. CDR1 is SGHVS, CDR2 FQNEAQ, per germline. The CDR3 DNA follows: TGTGCCAGCAGCACCCCAGCGGGCCGGTACAATGAGCAGTTCTTC. Amino acid sequence: CASSTPAGRYNEQFF.

This rearrangement joins TRBV5-1 to TRBJ2-7; the D gene is possibly TRBD1 (5 bases). The germline CDR1 and CDR2 sequences are SGHRS and YFSETQ. V was clipped by 1 base and J by 4 bases, with 9 bases between them. The CDR3 runs 13 residues. CDR3 amino acids: CASSLSAGYEQYF. CDR3 bases: TGCGCCAGCAGCTTGTCCGCAGGGTACGAGCAGTACTTC.

V is TRBV11-2 and J is TRBJ1-5, with 8 bases that match TRBD1. With V trimmed by 0 bases and J by 13 bases, 14 bases remained unmatched. The germline V gene has CDR1 SGHAT and CDR2 FQNNGV. There are 16 residues in the CDR3. The CDR3: CASSLEPRQGRLGQHF. CDR3 DNA sequence: TGTGCCAGCAGCTTAGAACCCAGACAGGGGAGATTAGGGCAGCATTTT.

The chain carries TRBV15 and TRBJ2-2; D is perhaps TRBD2 (7 bases). The ends were cut back, 0 bases at V and 2 bases at J, with 19 bases in the middle. CDR1 is LNHNV, CDR2 YYDKDF, per germline (reference sequence). CDR3 length equals 19 residues. The CDR3 DNA sequence: TGTGCCACCAGCAGAGATGATTGGGGGGGCGGGAGTAACACCGGGGAGCTGTTTTTT. This translates into CATSRDDWGGGSNTGELFF.

The chain is built from TRBV7-6 and TRBJ2-1, with D maybe TRBD2 (5 bases). The CDR3 covers 12 residues. V was pared by 5 bases and J by 7 bases, with 9 bases between. Germline V gene lookup returns CDR1 SGHVS and CDR2 FNYEAQ. This CDR3 reads CASSDRRNEQFF. The CDR3 nucleotides read TGTGCCAGCAGCGACCGGAGGAATGAGCAGTTCTTC.

The V gene is TRBV5-4, the J gene TRBJ1-3, with TRBD1 matching 7 bases. This CDR3 comprises 17 residues. With V trimmed by 0 bases and J by 0 bases, 6 bases remained unmatched. The germline CDR1 and CDR2 sequences are SGHNT and YYREEE (reference sequence). The CDR3 region is CASSLVTGQTSGNTIYF. DNA of the CDR3: TGTGCCAGCAGCTTGGTTACGGGACAGACCTCTGGAAACACCATATATTTT.